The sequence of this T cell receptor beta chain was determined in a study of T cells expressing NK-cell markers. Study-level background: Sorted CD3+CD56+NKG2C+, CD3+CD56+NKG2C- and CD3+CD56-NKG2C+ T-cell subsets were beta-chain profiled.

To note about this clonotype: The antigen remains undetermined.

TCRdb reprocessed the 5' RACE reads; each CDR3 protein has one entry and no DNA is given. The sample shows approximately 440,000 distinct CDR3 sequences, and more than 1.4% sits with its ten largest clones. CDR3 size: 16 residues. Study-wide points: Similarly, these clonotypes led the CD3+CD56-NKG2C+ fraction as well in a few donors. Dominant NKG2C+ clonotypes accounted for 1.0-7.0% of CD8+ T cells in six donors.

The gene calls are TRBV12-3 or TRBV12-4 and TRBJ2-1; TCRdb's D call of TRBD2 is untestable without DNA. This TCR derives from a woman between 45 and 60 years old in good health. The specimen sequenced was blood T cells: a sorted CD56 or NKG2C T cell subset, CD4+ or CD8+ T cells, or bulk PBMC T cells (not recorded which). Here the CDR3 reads CASSFPGLGVGNEQFF.